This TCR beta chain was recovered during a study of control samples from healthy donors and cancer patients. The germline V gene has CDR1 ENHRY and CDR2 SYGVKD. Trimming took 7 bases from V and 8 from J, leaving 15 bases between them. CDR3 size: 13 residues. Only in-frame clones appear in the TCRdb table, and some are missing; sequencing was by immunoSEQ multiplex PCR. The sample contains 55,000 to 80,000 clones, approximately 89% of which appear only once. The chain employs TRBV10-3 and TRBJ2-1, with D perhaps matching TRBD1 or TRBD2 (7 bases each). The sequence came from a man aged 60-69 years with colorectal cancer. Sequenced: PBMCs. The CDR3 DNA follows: TGTGCCATCAATCAGGGGGGGGGCGATGAGCAGTTCTTC. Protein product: CAINQGGGDEQFF.